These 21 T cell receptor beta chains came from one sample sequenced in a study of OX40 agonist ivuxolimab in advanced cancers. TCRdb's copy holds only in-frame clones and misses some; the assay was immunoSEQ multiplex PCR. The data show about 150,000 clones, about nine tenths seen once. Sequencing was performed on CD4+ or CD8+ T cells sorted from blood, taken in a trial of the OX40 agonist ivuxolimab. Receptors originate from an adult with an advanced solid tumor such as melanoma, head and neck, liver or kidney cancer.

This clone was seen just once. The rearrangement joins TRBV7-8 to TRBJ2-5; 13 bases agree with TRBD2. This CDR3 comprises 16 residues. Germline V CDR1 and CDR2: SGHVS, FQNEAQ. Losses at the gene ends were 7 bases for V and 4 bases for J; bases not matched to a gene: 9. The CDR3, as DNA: TGTGCCAGCAAAAAGGGACTAGCGGGAACCGGAGAGACCCAGTACTTC. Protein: CASKKGLAGTGETQYF.

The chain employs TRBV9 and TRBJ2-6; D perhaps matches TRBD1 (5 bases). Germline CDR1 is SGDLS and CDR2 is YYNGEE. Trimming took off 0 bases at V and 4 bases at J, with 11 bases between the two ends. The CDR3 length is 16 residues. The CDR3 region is CASSVDLTAGANVLTF. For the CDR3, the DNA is TGTGCCAGCAGCGTAGACTTGACAGCCGGGGCCAACGTCCTGACTTTC. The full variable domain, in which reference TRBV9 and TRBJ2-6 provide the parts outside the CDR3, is DSGVTQTPKHLITATGQRVTLRCSPRSGDLSVYWYQQSLDQGLQFLIQYYNGEERAKGNILERFSAQQFPDLHSELNLSSLELGDSALYFCASSVDLTAGANVLTFGAGSRLTVL.

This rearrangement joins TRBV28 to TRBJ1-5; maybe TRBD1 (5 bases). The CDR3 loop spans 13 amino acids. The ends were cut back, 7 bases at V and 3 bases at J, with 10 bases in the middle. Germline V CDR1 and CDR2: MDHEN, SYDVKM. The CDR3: CASIAGVNQPQHF. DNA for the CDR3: TGTGCCAGCATTGCGGGGGTCAATCAGCCCCAGCATTTT.

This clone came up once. The CDR3 DNA reads TGTGCCAGTAGTACCAGGGCCACTGAAGCTTTCTTT. Translating gives CASSTRATEAFF. The chain links TRBV19 to TRBJ1-1, with a tentative D call TRBD1 (5 bases). The CDR3 covers 12 residues. The germline V and J ends were trimmed by 4 bases and 4 bases, with 7 bases remaining between them. CDR1 is LNHDA, CDR2 SQIVND, per germline (reference sequence).

The CDR3 DNA reads TGTGCCAGCAGATTCGTACTAGCGGAGGGTTACAATGAGCAGTTCTTC. It encodes CASRFVLAEGYNEQFF. The J gene is TRBJ2-1, the V gene TRBV11-2; 8 nucleotides match TRBD2. CDR3 length: 16 amino acids. With 6 bases clipped from V and 4 bases from J, the junction kept 11 bases outside the gene matches. Germline assignment: CDR1 SGHAT and CDR2 FQNNGV.

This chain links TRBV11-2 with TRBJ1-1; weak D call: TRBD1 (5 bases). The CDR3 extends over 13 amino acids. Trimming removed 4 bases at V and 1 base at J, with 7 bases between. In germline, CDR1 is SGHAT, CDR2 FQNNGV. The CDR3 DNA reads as TGTGCCAGCAGCTCAACAGGGAACACTGAAGCTTTCTTT. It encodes CASSSTGNTEAFF.

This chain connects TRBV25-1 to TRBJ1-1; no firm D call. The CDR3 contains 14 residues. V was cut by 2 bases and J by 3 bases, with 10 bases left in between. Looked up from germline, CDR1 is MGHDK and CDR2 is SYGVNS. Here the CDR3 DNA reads TGTGCCAGCAGTGAAATGGGGTGGGACACTGAAGCTTTCTTT. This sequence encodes CASSEMGWDTEAFF.

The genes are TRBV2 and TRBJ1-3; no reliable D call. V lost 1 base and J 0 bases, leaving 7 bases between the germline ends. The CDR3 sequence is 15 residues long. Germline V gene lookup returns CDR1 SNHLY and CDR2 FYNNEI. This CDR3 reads CASSEGVRSGNTIYF. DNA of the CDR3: TGTGCCAGCAGTGAAGGGGTTCGCTCTGGAAACACCATATATTTT.

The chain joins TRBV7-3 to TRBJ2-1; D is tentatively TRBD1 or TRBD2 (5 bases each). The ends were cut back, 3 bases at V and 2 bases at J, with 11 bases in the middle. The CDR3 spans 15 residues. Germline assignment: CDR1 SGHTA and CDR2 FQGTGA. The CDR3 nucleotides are TGTGCCAGCAGCTTCACCGGGACGGCCTACAATGAGCAGTTCTTC. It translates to CASSFTGTAYNEQFF.

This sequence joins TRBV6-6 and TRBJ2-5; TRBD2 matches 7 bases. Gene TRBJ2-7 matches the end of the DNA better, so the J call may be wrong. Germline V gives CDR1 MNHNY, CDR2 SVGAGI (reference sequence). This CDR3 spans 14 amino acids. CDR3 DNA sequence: TGTGCCAGCAACATACTGGGGGGGAACTACGAGCAGTACTTC. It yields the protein CASNILGGNYEQYF.

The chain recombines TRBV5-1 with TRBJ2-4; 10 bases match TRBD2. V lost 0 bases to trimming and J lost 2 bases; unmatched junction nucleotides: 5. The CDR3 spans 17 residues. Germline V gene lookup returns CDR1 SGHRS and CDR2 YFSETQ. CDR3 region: CASSLEVAGGTKNIQYF. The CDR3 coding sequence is TGCGCCAGCAGCTTGGAGGTAGCGGGAGGAACCAAAAACATTCAGTACTTC.

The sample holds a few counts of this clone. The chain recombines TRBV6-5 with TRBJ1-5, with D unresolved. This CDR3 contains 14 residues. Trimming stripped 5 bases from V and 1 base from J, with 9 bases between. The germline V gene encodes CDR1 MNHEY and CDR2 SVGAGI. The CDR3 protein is CASSNDGSNQPQHF. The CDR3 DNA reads TGTGCCAGCAGTAACGACGGGAGCAATCAGCCCCAGCATTTT.

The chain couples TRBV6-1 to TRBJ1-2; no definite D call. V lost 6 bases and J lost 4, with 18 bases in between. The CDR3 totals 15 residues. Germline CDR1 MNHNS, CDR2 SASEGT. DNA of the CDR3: TGTGCCAGCAGACCCGACAAGCCCCTGGGCTATGGCTACACCTTC. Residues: CASRPDKPLGYGYTF.

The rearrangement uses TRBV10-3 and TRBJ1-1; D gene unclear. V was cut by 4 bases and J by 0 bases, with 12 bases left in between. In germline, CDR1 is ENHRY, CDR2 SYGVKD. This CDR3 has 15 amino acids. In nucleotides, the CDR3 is TGTGCCATCAGTGGGAAAAGGGATTTGAACACTGAAGCTTTCTTT. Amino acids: CAISGKRDLNTEAFF.

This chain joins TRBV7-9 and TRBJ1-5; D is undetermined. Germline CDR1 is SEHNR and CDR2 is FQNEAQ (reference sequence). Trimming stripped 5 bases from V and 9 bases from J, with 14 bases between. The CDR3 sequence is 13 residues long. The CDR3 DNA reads TGTGCCAGCAGCCTCCGAAGCCTAGGGCCCCAGCATTTT. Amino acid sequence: CASSLRSLGPQHF. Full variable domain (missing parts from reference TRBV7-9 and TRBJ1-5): DTGVSQNPRHKITKRGQNVTFRCDPISEHNRLYWYRQTLGQGPEFLTYFQNEAQLEKSRLLSDRFSAERPKGSFSTLEIQRTEQGDSAMYLCASSLRSLGPQHFGDGTRLSIL.

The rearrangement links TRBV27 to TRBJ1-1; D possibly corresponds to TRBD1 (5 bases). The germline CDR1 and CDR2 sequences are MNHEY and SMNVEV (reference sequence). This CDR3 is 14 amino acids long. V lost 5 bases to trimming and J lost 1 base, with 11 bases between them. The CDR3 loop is CASSPLRENTEAFF. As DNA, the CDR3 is TGTGCCAGCAGTCCCCTCAGGGAGAACACTGAAGCTTTCTTT.

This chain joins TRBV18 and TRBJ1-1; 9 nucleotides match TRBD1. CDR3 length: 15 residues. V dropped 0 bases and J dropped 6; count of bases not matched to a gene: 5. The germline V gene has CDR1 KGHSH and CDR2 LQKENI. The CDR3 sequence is CASSPPGQGWPEAFF. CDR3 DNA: TGTGCCAGCTCACCACCGGGACAGGGTTGGCCTGAAGCTTTCTTT.

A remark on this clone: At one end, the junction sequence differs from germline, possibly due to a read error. The DNA of the CDR3 is TGTGCCGGCAGCTCTACAGACACCGGGGAGCTGTTTTTT. This sequence encodes CAGSSTDTGELFF. The J gene is TRBJ2-2, the V gene TRBV7-3; D gene ambiguous. Looked up from germline, CDR1 is SGHTA and CDR2 is FQGTGA. The CDR3 is 13 residues long. Complete variable domain (other parts from reference TRBV7-3 and TRBJ2-2): GAGVSQTPSNKVTEKGKYVELRCDPISGHTALYWYRQSLGQGPEFLIYFQGTGAADDSGLPNDRFFAVRPEGSVSTLKIQRTERGDSAVYLCAGSSTDTGELFFGEGSRLTVL.

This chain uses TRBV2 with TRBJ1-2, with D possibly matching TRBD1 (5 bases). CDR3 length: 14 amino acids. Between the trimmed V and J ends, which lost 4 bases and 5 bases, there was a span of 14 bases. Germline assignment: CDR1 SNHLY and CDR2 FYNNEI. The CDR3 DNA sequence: TGTGCCAGCAGTGCATCCAGGGAGGGGTATGGCTACACCTTC. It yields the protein CASSASREGYGYTF.

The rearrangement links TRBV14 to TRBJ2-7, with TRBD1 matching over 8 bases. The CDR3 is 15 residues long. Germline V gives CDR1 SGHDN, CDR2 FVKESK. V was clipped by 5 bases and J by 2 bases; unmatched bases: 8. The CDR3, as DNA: TGTGCCAGCAGCTATTTCTCAGGGGGCCCCTACGAGCAGTACTTC. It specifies CASSYFSGGPYEQYF.

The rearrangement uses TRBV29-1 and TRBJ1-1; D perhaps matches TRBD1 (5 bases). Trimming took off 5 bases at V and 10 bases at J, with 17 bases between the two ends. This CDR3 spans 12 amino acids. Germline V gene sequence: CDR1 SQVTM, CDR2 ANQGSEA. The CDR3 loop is CSVQGAAGRAFF. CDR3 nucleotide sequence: TGCAGCGTTCAGGGAGCTGCAGGGAGAGCTTTCTTT.